Listed below are T cell receptor beta chains from one sample, sequenced in a study of shared clonotypes between healthy human individuals. Some clones are missing from TCRdb's copy, which holds only in-frame ones; the method was immunoSEQ multiplex PCR. Of some 900,000 clones in the sample, approximately 76% were seen once. Material: memory CD4+ T cells sorted from blood. The receptors shown here come from a young man in good health. CDR3s include the opening cysteine and the closing phenylalanine or tryptophan.

>TRBV15|TRBJ1-1
CATNQGIRTEAFF
>TRBV5-6|TRBJ2-4
CASSAGGLDSIQYF
>TRBV7-6|TRBJ2-2
CASSLGAGHNTGELFF
>TRBV18|TRBJ1-1
CASSGQVNTEAFF
>TRBV6-6|TRBJ1-2
CASSYSTGSGYTF
>TRBV6-1|TRBJ2-5
CASSEMAQGAGTQYF
>TRBV6-5|TRBJ1-3
CASSRRGTGNTIYF
>TRBV18|TRBJ1-3
CASGGQQSSGNTIYF
>TRBV12-5|TRBJ1-5
CASGLEPKQPQHF
>TRBV28|TRBJ2-7
CASSFGRAGTLSYEQYF
>TRBV19|TRBJ2-1
CASSGDIKGRDEQFF
>TRBV5-1|TRBJ1-3
CASSPGTDGNTIYF
>TRBV7-7|TRBJ1-6
CASSLDSRSPLHF
>TRBV10-1|TRBJ2-5
CASSEGGGKTQYF
>TRBV7-9|TRBJ2-7
CASSLGWDSLSSYEQYF
>TRBV7-8|TRBJ2-5
CASSLPGGTSGETQYF
>TRBV5-4|TRBJ2-1
CASRNFTGTAQFF
>TRBV4-3|TRBJ2-4
CASSQDRKNIQYF
>TRBV20-1|TRBJ2-1
CSATREEQFF
>TRBV6-1|TRBJ1-3
CASSGTSPRNTIYF
>TRBV18|TRBJ1-1
CASSPDRLVAEAFF
>TRBV10-2|TRBJ1-1
CASSEWKGTEAFF
>TRBV4-1|TRBJ1-2
CASYQRTGERGYTF
>TRBV15|TRBJ2-7
CATSRDRAERYEQYF
>TRBV2|TRBJ2-7
CASSDQIGTLNGEQYF
>TRBV7-6|TRBJ2-3
CASSPESWRAVRDTQYF
>TRBV6-4|TRBJ2-5
CASSLSGTKGETQYF
>TRBV5-1|TRBJ2-2
CASSVTGGANTGELFF
>TRBV30|TRBJ2-5
CAWVGTSGMRETQYF
>TRBV5-1|TRBJ1-1
CASSNSGTGLTEAFF
>TRBV5-4|TRBJ2-3
CASSSATGGFTDTQYF
>TRBV18|TRBJ1-1
CASSRDRGRTEAFF
>TRBV5-4|TRBJ1-2
CAYNQGGYGYTF
>TRBV5-1|TRBJ2-2
CASSLTTGTTNTGELFF
>TRBV18|TRBJ1-5
CASSPPSQGNNQPQHF
>TRBV5-8|TRBJ1-4
CASSKDGATNEKLFF
>TRBV5-1|TRBJ1-4
CASRPLGGLYEKLFF
>TRBV5-1|TRBJ1-1
CASSRRGDSSDTEAFF
>TRBV19|TRBJ1-6
CASSMALREGYNSPLHF
>TRBV5-1|TRBJ1-2
CASSLAPDYGYTF
>TRBV14|TRBJ2-5
CASSQGPGLLETQYF
>TRBV6-4|TRBJ1-6
CASSLETDNSPLHF
>TRBV4-1|TRBJ2-2
CASSRTTVGANTGELFF
>TRBV14|TRBJ2-5
CASSQLIIGTQYF